The present T cell receptor beta chain was sequenced within a study of T-cell memory formation after mild COVID-19. Study results and limitations: Day 15 to 85 contracting clones showed balanced CD4/CD8; day 15 to 37 expanders favored CD4+.

TCRdb re-derived calls from the 5' RACE reads in MiXCR, one entry per CDR3 protein. The sample yields 580,000 or so distinct CDR3 sequences, roughly a sixth seen once. The V gene lost 5 bases and the J gene lost 2 bases, with 12 bases spanning the gap. The germline V gene encodes CDR1 SGHTA and CDR2 FQGNSA. CDR3 length: 14 residues. This clonotype was seen more than once but under ten times. Its target is unknown. Source material: PBMCs or a T cell subset sorted from them (not recorded which). The receptor was isolated from an adult woman who had mild COVID-19 (a few samples of this study predate the infection). Cell type and time point are not known. The J gene is TRBJ1-1, the V gene TRBV7-2; unclear D gene. CDR3 in DNA: TGTGCCAGCAGCCCCCGACGGACTAACACTGAAGCTTTCTTT. Amino acids: CASSPRRTNTEAFF.